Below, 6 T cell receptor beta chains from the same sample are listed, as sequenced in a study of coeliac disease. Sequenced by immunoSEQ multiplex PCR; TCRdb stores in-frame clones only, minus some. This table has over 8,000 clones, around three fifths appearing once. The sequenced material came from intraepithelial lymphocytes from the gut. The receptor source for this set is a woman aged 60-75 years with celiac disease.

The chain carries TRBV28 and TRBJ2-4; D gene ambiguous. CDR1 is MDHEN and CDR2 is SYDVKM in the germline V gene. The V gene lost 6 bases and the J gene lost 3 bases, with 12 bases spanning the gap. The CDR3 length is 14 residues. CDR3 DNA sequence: TGTGCCAGCAGCCCGAGATATGGCAAAAACATTCAGTACTTC. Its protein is CASSPRYGKNIQYF.

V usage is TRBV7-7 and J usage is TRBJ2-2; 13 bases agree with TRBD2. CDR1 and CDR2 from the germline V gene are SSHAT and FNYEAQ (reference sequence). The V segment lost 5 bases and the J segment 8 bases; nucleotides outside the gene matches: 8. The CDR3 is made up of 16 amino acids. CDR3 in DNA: TGTGCCAGCAGCCCCGGACTAGCGGGGGCCGGGGGGGAGCTGTTTTTT. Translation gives CASSPGLAGAGGELFF.

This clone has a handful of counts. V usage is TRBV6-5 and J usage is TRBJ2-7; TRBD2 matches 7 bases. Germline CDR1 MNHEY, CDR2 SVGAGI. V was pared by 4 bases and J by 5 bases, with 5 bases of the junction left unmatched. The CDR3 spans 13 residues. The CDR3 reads CASSFQRGDEQYF. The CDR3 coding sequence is TGTGCCAGCAGTTTTCAGCGGGGTGACGAGCAGTACTTC.

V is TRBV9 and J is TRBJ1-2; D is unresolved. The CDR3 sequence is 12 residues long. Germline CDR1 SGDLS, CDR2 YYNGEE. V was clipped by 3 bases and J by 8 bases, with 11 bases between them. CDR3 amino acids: CASSDSLGGYTF. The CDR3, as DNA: TGTGCCAGCAGCGACAGCTTGGGCGGCTACACCTTC.

CDR3 bases: TGCGCCAGCAGCCAAATAACTAGCGGAACCTACGAGCAGTACTTC. As protein: CASSQITSGTYEQYF. This chain uses TRBV4-1 with TRBJ2-7; 8 positions agree with TRBD2. Unmatched junction bases numbered 5, after V lost 2 bases and J lost 2 bases. Germline lookup yields CDR1 MGHRA and CDR2 YSYEKL. The CDR3 has 15 amino acids.

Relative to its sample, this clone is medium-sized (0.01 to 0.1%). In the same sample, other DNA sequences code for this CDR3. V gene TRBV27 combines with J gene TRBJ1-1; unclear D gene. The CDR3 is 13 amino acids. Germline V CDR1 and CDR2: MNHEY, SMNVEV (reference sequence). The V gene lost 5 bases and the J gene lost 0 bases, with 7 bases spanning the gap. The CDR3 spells CASSLTVNTEAFF. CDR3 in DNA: TGTGCCAGCAGTCTTACAGTGAACACTGAAGCTTTCTTT.